This entry concerns a single TCR beta chain. These data originate in a study of blood T cell repertoires in COVID-19. In germline, CDR1 is MNHEY, CDR2 SMNVEV (reference sequence). The CDR3 extends over 15 amino acids. The V end was cut by 6 bases, the J end by 7 bases, with 21 bases between. Original methodology: Nucleated cell number was recorded as an estimate derived from reference gene primer amplification. The assay was immunoSEQ multiplex PCR, and TCRdb's table has in-frame clones only and misses some. The D gene and trimming were derived from the DNA, and the V and J assignments and clone size from that table. The profile shows 200,000 to 250,000 clones, around 80% of them singletons.

Sample: peripheral blood. This chain connects TRBV27 to TRBJ1-2; D is perhaps TRBD1 (6 bases). This TCR derives from a human donor in a cohort sampled during active COVID-19. For the CDR3, the DNA is TGTGCCAGCAGGGCCCCATCCACAGGGTCCATTGGCTACACCTTC. Residues: CASRAPSTGSIGYTF.